This record concerns one TCR beta chain sequence. Its specificity is unknown. The sample originates from a study of OX40 agonist ivuxolimab in advanced cancers. Study-level background: Patients were dosed with the agonistic anti-OX40 (CD134) antibody ivuxolimab. Dose-escalation patients suffered from hepatocellular carcinoma, melanoma, renal cell or head and neck cancer. Study-wide findings and caveats: By week 6 at 0.1 to 3.0 mg/kg, blood CD4+ and CD8+ T cells had expanded clonally.

Germline V lookup: CDR1 MRHNA, CDR2 SNTAGT. V was shortened by 6 bases and J by 0 bases, with 14 bases between the two germline ends. This CDR3 has 15 residues. Assay used: immunoSEQ multiplex PCR; TCRdb lists only in-frame clones, some missing. The sample has roughly 40,000 clones, 88% seen once. The sampling schedule covered blood at baseline, cycle 4 day 1, and cycle 7 day 1. The sample here was CD4+ or CD8+ T cells sorted from blood, taken in a trial of the OX40 agonist ivuxolimab. The clonotype originates from an adult with an advanced solid tumor such as melanoma, head and neck, liver or kidney cancer. The chain employs TRBV6-4 and TRBJ1-1; D is uncertain. DNA for the CDR3: TGTGCCAGCAGAGAAAACTTCCAGCTGAACACTGAAGCTTTCTTT. Translating it yields CASRENFQLNTEAFF.